This T cell receptor beta chain was captured in a study of beta chain features in type 1 diabetes. On this clone: Its antigen is still unknown.

Study outcomes and limitations: For type 1 diabetes patients, VDJ junctions showed fewer insertions and more deletions. People with Type 1 diabetes carried modestly yet significantly shorter TCRB CDR3s in all four CD4+ subsets. Cells with high TCR expression could be over-represented by cDNA sequencing. Any HLA-type effect on TCRB rearrangement remained unresolved here.

The study reverse transcribed the entire isolated RNA, so it sequenced expressed TCRB transcripts. The protocol was immunoSEQ multiplex PCR, while the TCRdb copy is restricted to in-frame clones and leaves out a portion. The table lists about 300,000 clones, roughly 14% of them singletons. CDR1 is DFQATT, CDR2 SNEGSKA, per germline (reference sequence). The CDR3 extends over 11 amino acids. Trimming stripped 8 bases from V and 7 bases from J, with 14 bases between. Per donor, one heparinised blood draw averaged roughly 110 mL. The genes are TRBV20-1 and TRBJ1-2; D is possibly TRBD1 (5 bases). The source is a woman aged 18-29 years with type 1 diabetes. The source material was naive CD4+ T cells from blood. The CDR3 DNA follows: TGCAGTCTCGCGGGGCTCGGTGGCTACACCTTC. Protein product: CSLAGLGGYTF.